A single sample gave rise to the 28 T cell receptor beta chains below, sequenced in a study of cytotoxic CD8 clonotypes in ibrutinib-treated CLL. Using immunoSEQ multiplex PCR, the repertoire was profiled, and TCRdb retains in-frame clones only, with some absent. The sample carries 90,000 to 100,000 clones, approximately 80% recorded once. Sample: PBMCs, taken after 12 months of ibrutinib treatment. All receptors come from a human donor with chronic lymphocytic leukemia.

The table lists this clone with a count of one. V usage is TRBV10-1 and J usage is TRBJ2-7; 7 nucleotides line up with TRBD1. The germline CDR1 and CDR2 sequences are WNHNN and SYGVQD (reference sequence). V lost 3 bases and J lost 3; bases outside the gene matches: 11. The CDR3 has 16 residues. For the CDR3, the DNA is TGCGCCAGCAGTGATAACAGGGGTAAAAGCTTCTACGAGCAGTACTTC. It codes for CASSDNRGKSFYEQYF.

The chain employs TRBV7-9 and TRBJ2-7; D gene ambiguous. V was trimmed by 3 bases and J by 2 bases, leaving 5 bases between them. The CDR3 totals 12 residues. Germline V gives CDR1 SEHNR, CDR2 FQNEAQ (reference sequence). DNA for the CDR3: TGTGCCAGCAGCTTTCGAACCTACGAGCAGTACTTC. Translation: CASSFRTYEQYF. The full variable domain, completed using reference TRBV7-9 and TRBJ2-7, is DTGVSQNPRHKITKRGQNVTFRCDPISEHNRLYWYRQTLGQGPEFLTYFQNEAQLEKSRLLSDRFSAERPKGSFSTLEIQRTEQGDSAMYLCASSFRTYEQYFGPGTRLTVT.

The chain has TRBV5-1 and TRBJ2-3; D may be TRBD2 (6 bases). Germline assignment: CDR1 SGHRS and CDR2 YFSETQ. Trimming removed 6 bases at V and 0 bases at J, with 17 bases between. CDR3 size: 16 residues. This CDR3 is CASKEDVGTSTDTQYF. The CDR3 DNA is TGCGCCAGCAAGGAGGATGTTGGGACTAGCACAGATACGCAGTATTTT.

The chain joins TRBV5-1 to TRBJ1-2; 9 bases line up with TRBD1. The CDR3 sequence is 14 residues long. The germline CDR1 and CDR2 sequences are SGHRS and YFSETQ. Trimming took 6 bases from V and 3 from J; bases not matched to a gene: 6. CDR3 sequence reads: CASTLDRGDYGYTF. CDR3 in DNA: TGCGCCAGCACGCTGGACAGGGGAGACTATGGCTACACCTTC.

The V and J genes are TRBV5-6 and TRBJ2-3; maybe TRBD1 (5 bases). The ends were cut back, 0 bases at V and 4 bases at J, with 15 bases in the middle. The CDR3 is made up of 16 amino acids. CDR1 is SGHDT, CDR2 YYEEEE, per germline. In DNA form, the CDR3 reads TGTGCCAGCAGCTTGGTTGAGGCAGGGCCCGCAGATACGCAGTATTTT. Translating it yields CASSLVEAGPADTQYF. Supplemented by reference TRBV5-6 and TRBJ2-3, the full variable domain reads DAGVTQSPTHLIKTRGQQVTLRCSPKSGHDTVSWYQQALGQGPQFIFQYYEEEERQRGNFPDRFSGHQFPNYSSELNVNALLLGDSALYLCASSLVEAGPADTQYFGPGTRLTVL.

The chain links TRBV7-9 to TRBJ1-1; D is undetermined. Trimming removed 5 bases at V and 6 bases at J, with 1 base between. The germline CDR1 and CDR2 sequences are SEHNR and FQNEAQ (reference sequence). This CDR3 spans 9 amino acids. CDR3 bases: TGTGCCAGCAGCCCTGAAGCTTTCTTT. Encoded protein: CASSPEAFF.

The chain joins TRBV6-1 to TRBJ1-1; D ambiguous. V was clipped by 1 base and J by 7 bases, with 7 bases between them. There are 12 residues in the CDR3. Germline assignment: CDR1 MNHNS and CDR2 SASEGT. CDR3 in amino acids: CASSEGRVEAFF. DNA for the CDR3: TGTGCCAGCAGTGAAGGACGGGTTGAAGCTTTCTTT.

The V call is TRBV28, the J call TRBJ2-3, with 10 positions matching TRBD1. The CDR3 contains 15 residues. The germline V gene encodes CDR1 MDHEN and CDR2 SYDVKM. The V and J ends lost 4 bases and 6 bases, in that order; junction bases with no gene match: 7. CDR3 sequence reads: CASSSNGQGGDTQYF. For the CDR3, the DNA is TGTGCCAGCAGTTCGAACGGACAGGGGGGGGATACGCAGTATTTT.

CDR3 sequence (DNA): TGTGCCAGCAGCTTAGTGGGCAGGGTGGCTTTCTTT. Protein product: CASSLVGRVAFF. This chain uses TRBV7-8 with TRBJ1-1; perhaps TRBD1 as D (5 bases). The V end was cut by 1 base, the J end by 11 bases, with 11 bases between. The CDR3 covers 12 residues. Germline values: CDR1 SGHVS, CDR2 FQNEAQ. The full variable domain, completed using reference TRBV7-8 and TRBJ1-1, is GAGVSQSPRYKVAKRGQDVALRCDPISGHVSLFWYQQALGQGPEFLTYFQNEAQLDKSGLPSDRFFAERPEGSVSTLKIQRTQQEDSAVYLCASSLVGRVAFFGQGTRLTVV.

J is TRBJ2-6 and V is TRBV30, with TRBD1 as a possible D gene (5 bases). Germline CDR1 reads GTSNPN; CDR2 reads SVGIG (reference sequence). V lost 0 bases and J 0 bases, leaving 12 bases between the germline ends. The CDR3 contains 17 residues. CDR3 protein: CAWSVDSIFSGANVLTF. CDR3 DNA sequence: TGTGCCTGGAGTGTCGACAGCATTTTCTCTGGGGCCAACGTCCTGACTTTC.

V and J are TRBV5-1 and TRBJ1-1; TRBD1 agrees at 9 bases. The V and J ends lost 3 bases and 0 bases, in that order; junction bases with no gene match: 9. CDR3 length: 17 residues. Per germline, CDR1 SGHRS and CDR2 YFSETQ. CDR3 region: CASSSTGGQGLNTEAFF. CDR3 coding DNA: TGCGCCAGCAGCTCTACAGGGGGACAGGGATTGAACACTGAAGCTTTCTTT.

The rearrangement links TRBV4-2 to TRBJ1-1, with a tentative D call TRBD1 (6 bases). The germline gives CDR1 LGHNA, CDR2 YNFKEQ. The CDR3 covers 13 residues. V was shortened by 4 bases and J by 5 bases, with 11 bases between the two germline ends. The CDR3 sequence is CASSREGGTEAFF. The CDR3 nucleotides are TGTGCCAGCAGCCGAGAAGGGGGGACTGAAGCTTTCTTT.

The chain combines TRBV7-9 with TRBJ2-5, with D perhaps being TRBD1 or TRBD2 (5 bases each). V lost 5 bases to trimming and J lost 7 bases, with 17 bases between them. The CDR3 extends over 14 amino acids. Germline CDR1 and CDR2: SEHNR and FQNEAQ (reference sequence). Here the CDR3 DNA reads TGTGCCAGCAGCCACCGGGACCCTCAGGGGACCCAGTACTTC. It yields the protein CASSHRDPQGTQYF. The full variable domain, its missing parts supplied by reference TRBV7-9 and TRBJ2-5, is DTGVSQNPRHKITKRGQNVTFRCDPISEHNRLYWYRQTLGQGPEFLTYFQNEAQLEKSRLLSDRFSAERPKGSFSTLEIQRTEQGDSAMYLCASSHRDPQGTQYFGPGTRLLVL.

V usage is TRBV6-5 and J usage is TRBJ1-1; D not resolved. Germline V gene sequence: CDR1 MNHEY, CDR2 SVGAGI. With 3 bases removed from V and 2 bases from J, the gap between germline ends came to 13 bases. This CDR3 comprises 15 residues. CDR3 residues: CASSYSTRSNTEAFF. The CDR3 nucleotides are TGTGCCAGCAGTTATTCGACACGGTCTAACACTGAAGCTTTCTTT.

The V call is TRBV7-3, the J call TRBJ1-2, with 10 bases aligning to TRBD1. CDR3 length: 15 residues. Germline assignment: CDR1 SGHTA and CDR2 FQGTGA. With 1 base clipped from V and 6 bases from J, the junction kept 5 bases outside the gene matches. In DNA, the CDR3 is TGTGCCAGCAGCTTAAGCCCCGGACAGGGGGATGGCTACACCTTC. Translation gives CASSLSPGQGDGYTF.

V and J are TRBV2 and TRBJ2-3; the D is unclear. The CDR3 sequence is 14 residues long. Germline assignment: CDR1 SNHLY and CDR2 FYNNEI. The V and J ends lost 5 bases and 5 bases respectively, with 14 bases between them. CDR3 loop: CASSKGPLGDTQYF. In nucleotides, the CDR3 is TGTGCCAGCAGTAAAGGACCATTGGGAGATACGCAGTATTTT.

This chain joins TRBV5-4 and TRBJ2-1, with 7 bases fitting TRBD2. V dropped 4 bases and J dropped 14; count of bases not matched to a gene: 15. In germline, CDR1 is SGHNT, CDR2 YYREEE (reference sequence). The CDR3 totals 14 residues. Here the CDR3 DNA reads TGTGCCAGCAGCAGCGCGGGACTAAGGGGCGCCGAGTTCTTC. Its translation is CASSSAGLRGAEFF.

The J gene is TRBJ1-1, the V gene TRBV9; 7 nucleotides line up with TRBD1. This CDR3 has 15 amino acids. V trimming: 4 bases; J trimming: 0 bases; junction bases outside the gene matches: 6. The germline V gene encodes CDR1 SGDLS and CDR2 YYNGEE. The CDR3 reads CASSITGEMNTEAFF. CDR3 in DNA: TGTGCCAGCAGCATAACAGGGGAGATGAACACTGAAGCTTTCTTT.

This rearrangement joins TRBV6-5 to TRBJ2-6, with D unresolved. With 8 bases removed from V and 0 bases from J, the gap between germline ends came to 5 bases. Germline CDR1 MNHEY, CDR2 SVGAGI. CDR3 length: 13 amino acids. CDR3 amino acids: CASANSGANVLTF. Here the CDR3 DNA reads TGTGCCAGCGCCAACTCTGGGGCCAACGTCCTGACTTTC.

The rearrangement joins TRBV7-6 to TRBJ2-1; D is ambiguous. The CDR3 length is 14 residues. Germline V gene lookup returns CDR1 SGHVS and CDR2 FNYEAQ. Trimming removed 2 bases from V and 10 bases from J, with 15 bases in between. CDR3 nucleotide sequence: TGTGCCAGCAGCTTACTCTCTGGGGTGCGGGAGCAGTTCTTC. It codes for CASSLLSGVREQFF.

The chain joins TRBV7-2 to TRBJ1-2; TRBD1 matches at 10 bases. Germline V gives CDR1 SGHTA, CDR2 FQGNSA. The length of the CDR3 is 17 residues. J was trimmed by 3 bases and V by 5 bases; bases with no gene match: 12. The CDR3 sequence: CASSPRDRGVTDYGYTF. The CDR3 region has the DNA TGTGCCAGCAGCCCCCGGGACAGGGGTGTCACGGACTATGGCTACACCTTC.

This chain links TRBV5-6 with TRBJ2-2; 7 bases match TRBD2. Germline CDR1 SGHDT, CDR2 YYEEEE. V lost 5 bases, J lost 9 bases, and 4 bases stayed unmatched. There are 12 residues in the CDR3. In nucleotides, the CDR3 is TGTGCCAGCAGTCAGACTAGCCGGGAGCTGTTTTTT. It encodes CASSQTSRELFF. The full variable domain, with the rest looked up from reference TRBV5-6 and TRBJ2-2, is DAGVTQSPTHLIKTRGQQVTLRCSPKSGHDTVSWYQQALGQGPQFIFQYYEEEERQRGNFPDRFSGHQFPNYSSELNVNALLLGDSALYLCASSQTSRELFFGEGSRLTVL.

A single count supports this clone. This chain links TRBV9 with TRBJ2-3; D unclear. V shed 0 bases and J shed 5 bases, with 7 bases lying between them. The CDR3 runs to 13 residues. The germline V gene has CDR1 SGDLS and CDR2 YYNGEE. The CDR3 region is CASSVGVGDTQYF. The CDR3 DNA reads as TGTGCCAGCAGCGTAGGCGTGGGAGATACGCAGTATTTT.

This clone appeared a single time. The V and J genes are TRBV9 and TRBJ2-2; D remains unclear. Per germline, CDR1 SGDLS and CDR2 YYNGEE. Trimming took off 6 bases at V and 0 bases at J, with 6 bases between the two ends. This CDR3 has 13 residues. Here the CDR3 reads CASNGPNTGELFF. CDR3 nucleotide sequence: TGTGCCAGCAACGGACCGAACACCGGGGAGCTGTTTTTT.

V and J are TRBV5-4 and TRBJ2-3; 8 nucleotides line up with TRBD2. The CDR3 is made up of 16 amino acids. Germline CDR1 reads SGHNT; CDR2 reads YYREEE (reference sequence). With V trimmed by 3 bases and J by 1 base, 7 bases remained unmatched. CDR3 protein: CASSSGGGWGTDTQYF. The CDR3 DNA reads TGTGCCAGCAGCTCAGGCGGGGGGTGGGGCACAGATACGCAGTATTTT.

In this sample, this clone turned up a few times. The chain carries TRBV19 and TRBJ1-4; TRBD1 might be the D (5 bases). Trimming shortened V by 4 bases and J by 0 bases, and 6 bases separated the two germline ends. CDR3 length: 14 amino acids. Germline loops: CDR1 LNHDA, CDR2 SQIVND (reference sequence). In nucleotides, the CDR3 is TGTGCCAGTAGTAAAGGGGCAACTAATGAAAAACTGTTTTTT. Protein sequence: CASSKGATNEKLFF.

The chain uses TRBV28 and TRBJ2-2, with TRBD1 identical over 8 bases. This CDR3 spans 14 amino acids. The ends lost 5 bases at V and 6 bases at J; junction bases unmatched: 5. The germline CDR1 and CDR2 sequences are MDHEN and SYDVKM. In DNA, the CDR3 is TGTGCCAGCAGTGTTCAGGGGGCAGCCGGGGAGCTGTTTTTT. Translated: CASSVQGAAGELFF.

The V and J genes are TRBV7-3 and TRBJ2-6; possible D gene TRBD1, 6 bases. Germline V CDR1 and CDR2: SGHTA, FQGTGA. This CDR3 comprises 13 residues. The V gene lost 5 bases and the J gene lost 6 bases, with 8 bases spanning the gap. The CDR3 DNA sequence: TGTGCCAGCAGCGAGGGACAGGCCAACGTCCTGACTTTC. Translated, it gives CASSEGQANVLTF.